The 31 T cell receptor beta chains reported below all come from one sample, sequenced in a study of shared clonotypes between healthy human individuals. Assay used: immunoSEQ multiplex PCR; TCRdb lists only in-frame clones, some missing. The repertoire holds millions of clones, with approximately 93% as singletons. Specimen: naive CD4+ T cells from PBMCs. Subset denoted: CD45RA+ positively selected. These receptors came from a man in his late teens or twenties in good health. Some clones in this sample may be carry-over from other donors' samples.

The chain has TRBV10-3 and TRBJ2-7; no definite D call. V dropped 4 bases and J dropped 3 bases, with 7 bases sitting between them. The CDR3 sequence is 12 residues long. Per germline, CDR1 ENHRY and CDR2 SYGVKD. The CDR3 loop reads CAISASNYEQYF. The CDR3 nucleotides read TGTGCCATCAGTGCGTCAAACTACGAGCAGTACTTC.

Worth noting for this clone: This sample also contains other DNA sequences that code for the same CDR3. V usage is TRBV28 and J usage is TRBJ1-1; no clear D gene. The length of the CDR3 is 12 residues. Trimming shortened V by 6 bases and J by 1 base, and 6 bases separated the two germline ends. Germline CDR1 reads MDHEN; CDR2 reads SYDVKM. The CDR3 loop reads CASSPRNTEAFF. The DNA of the CDR3 is TGTGCCAGCAGCCCTCGGAACACTGAAGCTTTCTTT.

This rearrangement joins TRBV6-5 to TRBJ2-2; a weak D match, TRBD2 (5 bases). With 9 bases removed from V and 5 bases from J, the gap between germline ends came to 16 bases. The CDR3 runs 14 residues. CDR1 is MNHEY and CDR2 is SVGAGI in the germline V gene. CDR3 DNA sequence: TGTGCCAGTACTCTAGCTTACATGACCGGGGAGCTGTTTTTT. Translation gives CASTLAYMTGELFF.

The V call is TRBV6-6, the J call TRBJ2-2, with TRBD2 matching 13 bases. The V segment lost 6 bases and the J segment 4 bases; nucleotides outside the gene matches: 5. This CDR3 comprises 16 residues. Germline V gene data show CDR1 as MNHNY and CDR2 as SVGAGI (reference sequence). The CDR3 sequence: CASSVLAGGSTGELFF. In DNA form, the CDR3 reads TGTGCCAGCAGCGTACTAGCGGGAGGGAGCACCGGGGAGCTGTTTTTT.

V and J are TRBV2 and TRBJ2-1; D is unclear. The V gene lost 8 bases and the J gene lost 8 bases, with 16 bases spanning the gap. The CDR3 runs to 13 residues. From germline, CDR1 is SNHLY and CDR2 FYNNEI. The CDR3 DNA is TGTGCCAGCGGGTGGGAAGGCGTGCATGAGCAGTTCTTC. It encodes CASGWEGVHEQFF.

This chain connects TRBV7-9 to TRBJ2-2, with a weak D call TRBD2 (5 bases). Per germline, CDR1 SEHNR and CDR2 FQNEAQ (reference sequence). The CDR3 loop spans 16 amino acids. Trimming removed 5 bases at V and 2 bases at J, with 15 bases between. This chain's CDR3 is CASSPDWTANTGELFF. In DNA form, the CDR3 reads TGTGCCAGCAGCCCCGATTGGACTGCAAACACCGGGGAGCTGTTTTTT.

This clone was counted a single time. The rearrangement uses TRBV5-1 and TRBJ1-4; D gene uncertain. Between the trimmed V and J ends, which lost 2 bases and 8 bases, there was a span of 13 bases. The germline CDR1 and CDR2 sequences are SGHRS and YFSETQ. This CDR3 has 14 amino acids. In DNA form, the CDR3 reads TGCGCCAGCAGCTTAGGCAAGGGCGGCGAAAAACTGTTTTTT. As protein: CASSLGKGGEKLFF.

In regard to this clone: Other nucleotide sequences from this sample produce the same CDR3. The chain combines TRBV9 with TRBJ2-2; TRBD2 might be the D (6 bases). V dropped 0 bases and J dropped 5 bases, with 11 bases sitting between them. Germline CDR1 is SGDLS and CDR2 is YYNGEE. This CDR3 is 15 amino acids long. In DNA, the CDR3 is TGTGCCAGCAGCGTAGAGGGACTTCGGACCGGGGAGCTGTTTTTT. Translating it yields CASSVEGLRTGELFF.

The chain recombines TRBV5-1 with TRBJ2-3; tentatively, D is TRBD1 (5 bases). The ends were cut back, 4 bases at V and 5 bases at J, with 17 bases in the middle. CDR1 SGHRS and CDR2 YFSETQ come from the germline V gene. CDR3 length: 15 amino acids. The CDR3 DNA sequence: TGCGCCAGCAGCCCCTTACAGGTGGGGTTAGATACGCAGTATTTT. Amino acid sequence: CASSPLQVGLDTQYF.

This clone was seen a handful of times. This sample also contains other DNA sequences that code for the same CDR3. The chain employs TRBV6-1 and TRBJ1-5, with D unclear. From germline, CDR1 is MNHNS and CDR2 SASEGT. The CDR3 is made up of 13 amino acids. V was cut by 2 bases and J by 4 bases, with 6 bases left in between. The CDR3 protein is CASSERGNQPQHF. The CDR3 DNA reads as TGTGCCAGCAGTGAACGGGGAAATCAGCCCCAGCATTTT.

The CDR3 DNA reads as TGTGCCAGCAGTCCTCGGGGGAATCACTACGAGCAGTACTTC. It codes for CASSPRGNHYEQYF. The V and J genes are TRBV28 and TRBJ2-7, with D maybe TRBD2 (6 bases). The ends were cut back, 5 bases at V and 3 bases at J, with 14 bases in the middle. The CDR3 is 14 amino acids. The V gene's germline CDR1 is MDHEN and CDR2 SYDVKM.

This rearrangement joins TRBV19 to TRBJ2-3; D might be TRBD1 or TRBD2, each matching 5 bases. Trimming cost V 2 bases and J 3 bases, with 12 bases left between them. The germline gives CDR1 LNHDA, CDR2 SQIVND (reference sequence). CDR3 length: 15 residues. CDR3 sequence (DNA): TGTGCCAGTAGTATAAGGGGCCGGGGAACAGATACGCAGTATTTT. Translation: CASSIRGRGTDTQYF.

J is TRBJ2-1 and V is TRBV5-1, with 10 bases identical to TRBD2. From germline, CDR1 is SGHRS and CDR2 YFSETQ. This CDR3 spans 17 amino acids. The trim removed 2 bases at V and 6 bases at J, leaving 11 bases unmatched. CDR3 DNA sequence: TGCGCCAGCAGCTTCAGCGGGAGGGCCCCAGCAGCCAATGAGCAGTTCTTC. It yields the protein CASSFSGRAPAANEQFF.

This rearrangement joins TRBV30 to TRBJ2-6; the D gene could be TRBD1 or TRBD2 (6 bases each). Between the trimmed V and J ends, which lost 2 bases and 3 bases, there was a span of 14 bases. The CDR3 totals 16 residues. Looked up from germline, CDR1 is GTSNPN and CDR2 is SVGIG (reference sequence). CDR3 sequence reads: CAWSFRGQLGANVLTF. The CDR3 coding sequence is TGTGCCTGGAGTTTCCGGGGGCAGCTTGGGGCCAACGTCCTGACTTTC. The entire variable domain, with the rest obtained from reference TRBV30 and TRBJ2-6, is as follows: SQTIHQWPATLVQPVGSPLSLECTVEGTSNPNLYWYRQAAGRGLQLLFYSVGIGQISSEVPQNLSASRPQDRQFILSSKKLLLSDSGFYLCAWSFRGQLGANVLTFGAGSRLTVL.

The chain links TRBV18 to TRBJ2-5, with 9 nucleotides matching TRBD2. The germline V gene has CDR1 KGHSH and CDR2 LQKENI. The CDR3 is made up of 14 amino acids. V shed 4 bases and J 3 bases; nucleotides not matched to a gene: 3. CDR3 nucleotide sequence: TGTGCCAGCTCACTGCAGCGGGGGGAAGAGACCCAGTACTTC. Protein product: CASSLQRGEETQYF.

This chain uses TRBV28 with TRBJ2-7; 12 bases are a match to TRBD1. Trimming took 4 bases from V and 4 from J; bases not matched to a gene: 8. Germline CDR1 MDHEN, CDR2 SYDVKM. The CDR3 is made up of 16 amino acids. The DNA for the CDR3 is TGTGCCAGCAGTTCTCAACCGGGACAGGGGGCTTACGAGCAGTACTTC. This translates into CASSSQPGQGAYEQYF.

This chain uses TRBV28 with TRBJ2-7, with D perhaps matching TRBD1 (5 bases). Germline CDR1 and CDR2: MDHEN and SYDVKM. The CDR3 covers 15 residues. V lost 4 bases and J lost 0, with 13 bases in between. The CDR3 region is CASSSYRGTSYEQYF. The CDR3 DNA sequence: TGTGCCAGCAGTTCTTATAGGGGCACCTCCTACGAGCAGTACTTC.

This chain joins TRBV28 and TRBJ1-1; D is unclear. V lost 4 bases and J 2 bases, leaving 8 bases between the germline ends. Looked up from germline, CDR1 is MDHEN and CDR2 is SYDVKM. This CDR3 has 13 amino acids. Here the CDR3 reads CASSYSFNTEAFF. Written as DNA, the CDR3 is TGTGCCAGCAGTTATTCGTTTAACACTGAAGCTTTCTTT. The full variable domain, with the rest looked up from reference TRBV28 and TRBJ1-1, is DVKVTQSSRYLVKRTGEKVFLECVQDMDHENMFWYRQDPGLGLRLIYFSYDVKMKEKGDIPEGYSVSREKKERFSLILESASTNQTSMYLCASSYSFNTEAFFGQGTRLTVV.

The chain links TRBV28 to TRBJ1-2; unclear D gene. The V end was cut by 10 bases, the J end by 13 bases, with 25 bases between. This CDR3 is built from 13 residues. Germline V gene sequence: CDR1 MDHEN, CDR2 SYDVKM. As DNA, the CDR3 is TGTGCCACCTTCGGCGGCAGCCGTGTGTTAGCCACCTTC. Encoded protein: CATFGGSRVLATF.

The V and J genes are TRBV6-6 and TRBJ2-7, with TRBD2 matching over 9 bases. The CDR3 runs to 14 residues. The V and J ends lost 7 bases and 0 bases, in that order; junction bases with no gene match: 4. The germline gives CDR1 MNHNY, CDR2 SVGAGI (reference sequence). The CDR3: CASIPAGGSYEQYF. The CDR3 DNA is TGTGCCAGCATCCCAGCGGGAGGCTCCTACGAGCAGTACTTC.

The chain employs TRBV30 and TRBJ1-2, with 8 bases identical to TRBD1. CDR3 length: 12 amino acids. The germline gives CDR1 GTSNPN, CDR2 SVGIG (reference sequence). The CDR3 nucleotides are TGTGGATCCGGACAGGGCGCCTATGGCTACACCTTC. Translated, it gives CGSGQGAYGYTF.

The chain employs TRBV4-2 and TRBJ2-7, with 7 bases identical to TRBD2. The V gene end was trimmed by 1 base and the J gene end by 4 bases; junction bases not matched to a gene: 10. The CDR3 has 16 residues. The germline V gene has CDR1 LGHNA and CDR2 YNFKEQ. The CDR3 is CASSQGGLAELYEQYF. The CDR3 DNA follows: TGTGCCAGCAGCCAAGGGGGCCTAGCGGAACTTTACGAGCAGTACTTC.

This chain links TRBV7-2 with TRBJ2-3; TRBD2 agrees at 11 bases. V trimming: 1 base; J trimming: 1 base; junction bases outside the gene matches: 1. Germline V gives CDR1 SGHTA, CDR2 FQGNSA. There are 16 residues in the CDR3. The CDR3 protein is CASSLGGLAGTDTQYF. CDR3 coding DNA: TGTGCCAGCAGCTTAGGGGGACTAGCGGGCACAGATACGCAGTATTTT.

The chain has TRBV29-1 and TRBJ2-3; perhaps D is TRBD1 or TRBD2 (7 bases each). The ends were cut back, 7 bases at V and 3 bases at J, with 17 bases in the middle. In germline, CDR1 is SQVTM, CDR2 ANQGSEA. CDR3 length: 14 amino acids. CDR3: CSGRSRGGTDTQYF. CDR3 bases: TGCAGCGGTAGAAGCAGGGGGGGAACAGATACGCAGTATTTT.

The chain recombines TRBV11-2 with TRBJ2-4; 7 bases match TRBD2. There are 11 residues in the CDR3. Germline CDR1 and CDR2: SGHAT and FQNNGV. V was clipped by 5 bases and J by 10 bases; unmatched bases: 2. The CDR3 region is CASSHGGIQYF. The CDR3 DNA reads as TGTGCCAGCAGCCACGGGGGGATTCAGTACTTC.

The gene calls are TRBV28 and TRBJ1-5; a weak D match, TRBD1 (5 bases). Germline values: CDR1 MDHEN, CDR2 SYDVKM. This CDR3 contains 15 residues. The V and J ends lost 8 bases and 0 bases respectively, with 14 bases between them. The CDR3 reads CASGDAEYSNQPQHF. The DNA of the CDR3 is TGTGCCAGCGGGGACGCTGAGTATAGCAATCAGCCCCAGCATTTT.

This clone was seen a single time. V usage is TRBV27 and J usage is TRBJ2-2; D unclear. The V gene's germline CDR1 is MNHEY and CDR2 SMNVEV (reference sequence). Deletions cut 3 bases from V and 5 bases from J, with 7 bases between. This CDR3 spans 13 amino acids. The CDR3 bases are TGTGCCAGCAGTTTGACGAGGACCGGGGAGCTGTTTTTT. Amino acid sequence: CASSLTRTGELFF.

V usage is TRBV5-1 and J usage is TRBJ1-2; weak D call: TRBD1 (6 bases). V gave up 4 bases and J gave up 5 bases, with 21 bases separating them. The germline V gene has CDR1 SGHRS and CDR2 YFSETQ. The CDR3 consists of 16 residues. The CDR3 is CASSPTLAGAGYGYTF. DNA for the CDR3: TGCGCCAGCAGCCCAACCCTCGCAGGGGCAGGGTATGGCTACACCTTC.

With respect to this clone: In the same sample, other DNA sequences code for this CDR3. The chain joins TRBV28 to TRBJ2-7, with D possibly being TRBD1 or TRBD2 (5 bases each). V lost 3 bases, J lost 4 bases, and 7 bases lay in between. This CDR3 is 12 amino acids long. The germline V gene has CDR1 MDHEN and CDR2 SYDVKM. The CDR3 region is CASSLGEYEQYF. CDR3 in DNA: TGTGCCAGCAGTTTGGGGGAGTACGAGCAGTACTTC.

This rearrangement joins TRBV19 to TRBJ1-5, with a tentative D call TRBD1 (5 bases). The germline V gene has CDR1 LNHDA and CDR2 SQIVND (reference sequence). The CDR3 has 13 residues. The ends were cut back, 5 bases at V and 3 bases at J, with 8 bases in the middle. In nucleotides, the CDR3 is TGTGCCAGTAGTCGACAGATCAATCAGCCCCAGCATTTT. It encodes CASSRQINQPQHF.

This rearrangement joins TRBV29-1 to TRBJ2-1, with a tentative D call TRBD2 (6 bases). This CDR3 comprises 15 residues. The germline gives CDR1 SQVTM, CDR2 ANQGSEA. V was pared by 1 base and J by 4 bases, with 14 bases between. The CDR3 region has the DNA TGCAGCGTTGAAGGGCTAGCGAGTCATTACAATGAGCAGTTCTTC. Translated: CSVEGLASHYNEQFF.